Presented here are 29 T cell receptor beta chains from one specimen sequenced in a study of T cells after yellow fever vaccination (dated by TCRdb to between 2019 and 2020). The library was made by 5' RACE. Data came from an Illumina NovaSeq 6000. TCRdb's own reprocessing of the public reads used fastp at Q25 and MiXCR and kept productive beta chains. CDR3 protein sequences are deduplicated, and each keeps its most common genes and DNA. This sample lists some 420,000 distinct CDR3 sequences; roughly a sixth were detected once. Of the sample, 15% to 20% falls within the top ten clones. Taken with the paper, the label for treatment or condition translates to: live attenuated yellow fever vaccine strain. The sample here was PBMCs, taken before the yellow fever booster vaccination. Receptors originate from a man aged 18 to 29 who received the YFV17D yellow fever vaccine.

Only a few counts were recorded for this clonotype. V and J are TRBV10-1 and TRBJ2-3; 7 nucleotides match TRBD2. The CDR3 totals 14 residues. Germline loops: CDR1 WNHNN, CDR2 SYGVQD (reference sequence). With 4 bases clipped from V and 3 bases from J, the junction kept 4 bases outside the gene matches. The CDR3 loop is CASSGLAETDTQYF. The DNA for the CDR3 is TGCGCCAGCAGTGGACTAGCTGAGACAGATACGCAGTATTTT.

The rearrangement links TRBV4-3 to TRBJ2-1; no clear D. There are 14 residues in the CDR3. V dropped 0 bases and J dropped 9 bases, with 12 bases sitting between them. In germline, CDR1 is LGHNA, CDR2 YSLEER. As DNA, the CDR3 is TGCGCCAGCAGCCAAGAAAGGTCGGCTGCTGAGCAGTTCTTC. Its translation: CASSQERSAAEQFF.

The rearrangement links TRBV12-3 or TRBV12-4 to TRBJ2-1; perhaps TRBD2 as D (6 bases). Trimming shortened V by 2 bases and J by 13 bases, and 18 bases separated the two germline ends. The CDR3 extends over 14 amino acids. The CDR3 region is CASSLTNGGLEQFF. The CDR3 nucleotides read TGTGCCAGCAGTTTAACCAACGGGGGTCTCGAACAGTTCTTC.

The rearrangement joins TRBV6-5 to TRBJ1-1; 10 bases are shared with TRBD1. This CDR3 is built from 17 residues. CDR1 and CDR2 from the germline V gene are MNHEY and SVGAGI. Trimming took 1 base from V and 0 from J; bases not matched to a gene: 5. The CDR3 coding sequence is TGTGCCAGCAGTTACTTTAGACAGGGGGCTCTGAACACTGAAGCTTTCTTT. The encoded protein is CASSYFRQGALNTEAFF.

The chain uses TRBV20-1 and TRBJ2-7; TRBD1 agrees at 10 bases. Losses at the gene ends were 6 bases for V and 3 bases for J; bases not matched to a gene: 5. The CDR3 consists of 13 residues. CDR1 and CDR2 from the germline V gene are DFQATT and SNEGSKA (reference sequence). The CDR3 protein is CSALGQGDYEQYF. In nucleotides, the CDR3 is TGCAGTGCACTAGGACAGGGGGACTACGAGCAGTACTTC.

This clonotype was found many times. The chain carries TRBV7-2 and TRBJ2-7; D might be TRBD2 (6 bases). Germline V CDR1 and CDR2: SGHTA, FQGNSA. V shed 1 base and J shed 3 bases, with 10 bases lying between them. This CDR3 has 14 residues. CDR3 region: CASSLGLAFYEQYF. The CDR3 DNA reads TGTGCCAGCAGCTTAGGTCTAGCGTTCTACGAGCAGTACTTC.

This clonotype was seen a handful of times. DNA for the CDR3: TGTGCCAGCAGCTCCCCCGGGACTAGCGGGTGGAATGAGCAGTTCTTC. Translating gives CASSSPGTSGWNEQFF. The J gene is TRBJ2-1, the V gene TRBV27; 12 bases are a match to TRBD2. Germline CDR1 is MNHEY and CDR2 is SMNVEV (reference sequence). J lost 7 bases, V lost 6 bases, and 10 bases had no gene match. The CDR3 is made up of 16 amino acids.

The chain links TRBV20-1 to TRBJ2-5; D is uncertain. Trimming took 3 bases from V and 5 from J, leaving 10 bases between them. The CDR3 is 12 residues long. The germline V gene has CDR1 DFQATT and CDR2 SNEGSKA (reference sequence). CDR3 protein: CSARGPGETQYF. The DNA for the CDR3 is TGCAGTGCTAGGGGCCCTGGGGAGACCCAGTACTTC.

The chain uses TRBV13 and TRBJ2-3; 8 nucleotides agree with TRBD1. The V segment lost 2 bases and the J segment 11 bases; nucleotides outside the gene matches: 3. Per germline, CDR1 PRHDT and CDR2 FYEKMQ (reference sequence). The CDR3 is 12 amino acids. Written as DNA, the CDR3 is TGTGCCAGCAGCTTAAAAGGGACAGGGCAGTATTTT. Its translation is CASSLKGTGQYF. Supplemented by reference TRBV13 and TRBJ2-3, the full variable domain reads AAGVIQSPRHLIKEKRETATLKCYPIPRHDTVYWYQQGPGQDPQFLISFYEKMQSDKGSIPDRFSAQQFSDYHSELNMSSLELGDSALYFCASSLKGTGQYFGPGTRLTVL.

In this sample, this clonotype turned up many times. The V call is TRBV11-3, the J call TRBJ2-1; 9 bases align to TRBD2. The CDR3 is 16 amino acids. The junction had 7 bases not matched to a gene; V was cut back by 1 base and J by 6 bases. CDR1 SGHNT and CDR2 YENEEA come from the germline V gene. CDR3 region: CASSLVGGGAGNEQFF. In nucleotides, the CDR3 is TGTGCCAGCAGCTTAGTCGGCGGGGGGGCCGGCAATGAGCAGTTCTTC.

The chain uses TRBV6-2 or TRBV6-3 and TRBJ1-1; 7 bases are a match to TRBD1. The CDR3 is 15 amino acids. Per germline, CDR1 MNHEY and CDR2 SVGEGT. The trim removed 10 bases at V and 3 bases at J, leaving 14 bases unmatched. DNA of the CDR3: TGTGCCACGCGTGAGGACAGGATTGCTTACACTGAAGCTTTCTTT. Residues: CATREDRIAYTEAFF.

This chain connects TRBV20-1 to TRBJ1-1; D unclear. CDR1 is DFQATT and CDR2 is SNEGSKA in the germline V gene (reference sequence). The CDR3 totals 15 residues. The V gene lost 0 bases and the J gene lost 6 bases, with 17 bases spanning the gap. CDR3 sequence: CSARDLRGSVAEAFF. The CDR3 DNA reads TGCAGTGCTAGAGATCTTCGGGGTTCAGTGGCTGAAGCTTTCTTT.

V and J are TRBV4-1 and TRBJ1-2, with a weak D call TRBD1 (6 bases). The CDR3 contains 14 residues. The V and J ends lost 1 base and 8 bases respectively, with 14 bases between them. Germline V gene sequence: CDR1 MGHRA, CDR2 YSYEKL. CDR3 sequence (DNA): TGCGCCAGCAGCCAAGGCGGGGGCGCGGGGGGCTACACCTTC. The encoded protein is CASSQGGGAGGYTF.

This chain links TRBV6-2 or TRBV6-3 with TRBJ2-3; 10 bases map to TRBD2. Per germline, CDR1 MNHEY and CDR2 SVGEGT. The CDR3 length is 14 residues. V dropped 9 bases and J dropped 2; count of bases not matched to a gene: 5. CDR3 sequence: CASKLAGITDTQYF. CDR3 sequence (DNA): TGTGCCAGTAAACTAGCGGGGATCACAGATACGCAGTATTTT.

This clonotype was seen a handful of times. This rearrangement joins TRBV6-5 to TRBJ1-2, with 9 bases matching TRBD1. Trimming at V came to 7 bases and at J to 7 bases, leaving 10 bases not matched to a gene. CDR1 and CDR2 from the germline V gene are MNHEY and SVGAGI. The CDR3 totals 14 residues. CDR3 coding DNA: TGTGCCAGCACCCGCGGGACAGGGACGGGTGGCTACACCTTC. The encoded protein is CASTRGTGTGGYTF.

This clonotype was found a few times. V usage is TRBV7-2 and J usage is TRBJ2-5; the D is unclear. CDR1 is SGHTA and CDR2 is FQGNSA in the germline V gene. Trimming stripped 1 base from V and 5 bases from J, with 14 bases between. CDR3 length: 15 residues. The DNA for the CDR3 is TGTGCCAGCAGCTTAGGTGGGGTCTTGGGGGAGACCCAGTACTTC. This encodes CASSLGGVLGETQYF.

This clonotype showed up just a few times. The rearrangement joins TRBV7-2 to TRBJ2-3; D not certain. The CDR3 length is 13 residues. Germline assignment: CDR1 SGHTA and CDR2 FQGNSA. V was pared by 5 bases and J by 2 bases, with 8 bases between. CDR3 loop: CASSPQITDTQYF. CDR3 coding DNA: TGTGCCAGCAGCCCACAGATCACAGATACGCAGTATTTT.

The chain couples TRBV9 to TRBJ2-3, with D possibly TRBD2 on 6 matching bases. Germline V CDR1 and CDR2: SGDLS, YYNGEE. V was cut by 3 bases and J by 4 bases, with 18 bases left in between. The CDR3 extends over 16 amino acids. DNA for the CDR3: TGTGCCAGCAGCGAGAGGAGGGGTCTGGGTTCAGATACGCAGTATTTT. It yields the protein CASSERRGLGSDTQYF. The entire variable domain, with the rest obtained from reference TRBV9 and TRBJ2-3, is as follows: DSGVTQTPKHLITATGQRVTLRCSPRSGDLSVYWYQQSLDQGLQFLIQYYNGEERAKGNILERFSAQQFPDLHSELNLSSLELGDSALYFCASSERRGLGSDTQYFGPGTRLTVL.

A few counts support this clonotype. The chain has TRBV12-3 or TRBV12-4 and TRBJ2-7; a weak D match, TRBD1 (6 bases). The CDR3 totals 13 residues. Trimming shortened V by 3 bases and J by 6 bases, and 12 bases separated the two germline ends. CDR3 bases: TGTGCCAGCAGTTTGCAGGGGTATGGCGAGCAGTACGTC. Its protein is CASSLQGYGEQYV.

This clonotype came up a few times. This chain links TRBV5-1 with TRBJ2-2, with 11 bases identical to TRBD2. CDR1 and CDR2 from the germline V gene are SGHRS and YFSETQ. After removal of 6 bases from V and 3 bases from J, the junction contained 10 bases not matched to a gene. The CDR3 spans 17 residues. The CDR3 nucleotides read TGCGCCAGCACCTCCCCCCTAGCGGGGGGATACACCGGGGAGCTGTTTTTT. It translates to CASTSPLAGGYTGELFF.

This clonotype has more than one count but fewer than ten. The rearrangement uses TRBV7-6 and TRBJ1-1; D is undetermined. Germline assignment: CDR1 SGHVS and CDR2 FNYEAQ. The CDR3 covers 15 residues. V lost 5 bases to trimming and J lost 3 bases, with 16 bases between them. CDR3 DNA: TGTGCCAGCAGCGGTAGGCCCATCGGGCACACTGAAGCTTTCTTT. Its protein product is CASSGRPIGHTEAFF.

The CDR3 spells CASSWRLREQFF. The CDR3 nucleotides are TGTGCCAGCAGTTGGAGGCTCCGGGAGCAGTTCTTC. The chain has TRBV12-3 or TRBV12-4 and TRBJ2-1; D is perhaps TRBD2 (5 bases). This CDR3 is built from 12 residues. With 4 bases removed from V and 10 bases from J, the gap between germline ends came to 11 bases.

The J gene is TRBJ2-3, the V gene TRBV29-1; no clear D gene. This CDR3 comprises 11 residues. Germline V gene sequence: CDR1 SQVTM, CDR2 ANQGSEA. V shed 4 bases and J shed 4 bases, with 6 bases lying between them. Here the CDR3 DNA reads TGCAGCGTTGGGCTTCCAGATACGCAGTATTTT. The encoded protein is CSVGLPDTQYF.

In this sample, this clonotype turned up a few times. The V call is TRBV3-1, the J call TRBJ2-3; TRBD2 aligns across 7 bases. CDR3 length: 16 amino acids. Unmatched junction bases numbered 10, after V lost 0 bases and J lost 7 bases. CDR1 LGHDT and CDR2 YNNKEL come from the germline V gene (reference sequence). The CDR3 region has the DNA TGTGCCAGCAGCCAAGACGCGGGGGAAAGTTTCAATACGCAGTATTTT. This encodes CASSQDAGESFNTQYF.

The chain joins TRBV7-2 to TRBJ1-1; D not certain. V shed 3 bases and J shed 6 bases, with 11 bases lying between them. The CDR3 has 13 residues. Germline CDR1 SGHTA, CDR2 FQGNSA. The CDR3 spells CASSFRRESEAFF. CDR3 in DNA: TGTGCCAGCAGCTTTAGGAGGGAATCTGAAGCTTTCTTT.

The chain combines TRBV12-3 or TRBV12-4 with TRBJ2-7, with a possible D match to TRBD1 (5 bases). V shed 1 base and J shed 10 bases, with 11 bases lying between them. The CDR3 spans 12 residues. CDR3 bases: TGTGCCAGCAGTTTAGGGGGCCTCAGTCAGTACTTC. Its protein product is CASSLGGLSQYF.

This clonotype has a handful of counts. V gene TRBV6-6 combines with J gene TRBJ1-1; the D gene is possibly TRBD1 (5 bases). Germline V lookup: CDR1 MNHNY, CDR2 SVGAGI (reference sequence). V was clipped by 2 bases and J by 1 base, with 14 bases between them. This CDR3 is built from 16 residues. CDR3 amino acids: CASSYLLPGTNTEAFF. The CDR3 DNA reads TGTGCCAGCAGTTACCTCCTTCCGGGGACGAACACTGAAGCTTTCTTT.

This chain joins TRBV5-1 and TRBJ2-4; no firm D call. V was trimmed by 0 bases and J by 0 bases, leaving 10 bases between them. The germline gives CDR1 SGHRS, CDR2 YFSETQ. The CDR3 runs 16 residues. The CDR3 bases are TGCGCCAGCAGCTTGGGAAATGACGTAGCCAAAAACATTCAGTACTTC. Translating it yields CASSLGNDVAKNIQYF.

This chain links TRBV9 with TRBJ1-1, with D possibly being TRBD1 (5 bases). Between the trimmed V and J ends, which lost 4 bases and 10 bases, there was a span of 11 bases. This CDR3 contains 11 residues. CDR1 SGDLS and CDR2 YYNGEE come from the germline V gene. Written as DNA, the CDR3 is TGTGCCAGCAGCCCAGGGAATCCAGCTTTCTTT. This sequence encodes CASSPGNPAFF.